The sequence of this TCR beta chain was determined in a study of cytomegalovirus exposure and HLA in healthy donors. TCRdb's copy holds only in-frame clones and misses some; the assay was immunoSEQ multiplex PCR. The repertoire consists of around 140,000 clones, with over 80% occurring once and the leading ten covering 3.5% to 5%. The germline V and J ends were trimmed by 5 bases and 7 bases, with 18 bases remaining between them. The CDR3 spans 15 residues. CDR1 MNHNS and CDR2 SASEGT come from the germline V gene. The source material was PBMCs. The V gene is TRBV6-1, the J gene TRBJ1-5; the D is unclear. This clonotype was obtained from a man aged 18 to 30 in good health and CMV-seropositive. The CDR3 here is CASSPNGRAGQPQHF. In nucleotides, the CDR3 is TGTGCCAGCAGTCCTAATGGGAGGGCTGGACAGCCCCAGCATTTT.